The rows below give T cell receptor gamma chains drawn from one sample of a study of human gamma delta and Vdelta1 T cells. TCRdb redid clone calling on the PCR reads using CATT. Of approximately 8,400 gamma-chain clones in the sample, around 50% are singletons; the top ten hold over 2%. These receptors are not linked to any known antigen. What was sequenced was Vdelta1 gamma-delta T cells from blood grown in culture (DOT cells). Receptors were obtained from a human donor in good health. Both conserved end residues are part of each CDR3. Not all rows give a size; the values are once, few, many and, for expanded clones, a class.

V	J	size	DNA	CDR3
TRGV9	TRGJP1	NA	TGTGCCTTGTGGGAGCGCAACACTGGTTGGTTCAAGATATTT	CALWERNTGWFKIF
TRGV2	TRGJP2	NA	TGTGCCACCTGGGACGCCCCGGGTTGGATCAAGACGTTT	CATWDAPGWIKTF
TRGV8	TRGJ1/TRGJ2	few	TGTGCCACCTGGGATGCTTATTATAAGAAACTCTTT	CATWDAYYKKLF
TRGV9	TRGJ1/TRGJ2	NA	TGTGCTGCGTGGGACCAAGGGTATAAGAAACTCTTT	CAAWDQGYKKLF
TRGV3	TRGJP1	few	TGTGCCACCTGGGACACCCGTTGGTTCAAGATATTT	CATWDTRWFKIF
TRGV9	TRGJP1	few	TGTGCCTTGTGGGAGACCACTGGTTGGTTCAAGATATTT	CALWETTGWFKIF
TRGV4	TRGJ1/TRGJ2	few	TGTGCCACCTGGGATAAACAGAAGAAACTCTTT	CATWDKQKKLF
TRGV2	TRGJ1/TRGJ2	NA	TGTGCCACCTGGGAAGGGCCATATTATAAGAAACTCTTT	CATWEGPYYKKLF
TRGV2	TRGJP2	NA	TGTGCCACCCGAAGTAGTGATTGGATCAAGACGTTT	CATRSSDWIKTF
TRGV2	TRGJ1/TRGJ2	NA	TGTGCCACCTGGGACGGGCTAGAATATAAGAAACTCTTT	CATWDGLEYKKLF
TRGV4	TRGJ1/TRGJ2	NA	TGTGCCACCTGGGATGTAGCTAAGAAACTCTTT	CATWDVAKKLF
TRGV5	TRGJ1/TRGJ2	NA	TGTGCCACCTGGGACACCCCTAGGTATAAGAACCTCTTT	CATWDTPRYKNLF
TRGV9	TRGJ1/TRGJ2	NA	TGTGCCTTGTGGGAGGTGCTCCGGTATAAGAAACTCTTT	CALWEVLRYKKLF
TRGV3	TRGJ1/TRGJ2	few	TGTGCCACCTGGGACAGGGGAGGATATAAGAAACTCTTT	CATWDRGGYKKLF
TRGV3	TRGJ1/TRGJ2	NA	TGTGCCACCTGGGGGATTAAGAAACTCTTT	CATWGIKKLF
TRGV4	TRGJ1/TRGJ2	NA	TGTGCCACCTGGAAACCGAATTATTATAAGAAACTCTTT	CATWKPNYYKKLF
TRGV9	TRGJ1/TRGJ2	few	TGTGCCTTGTGGGAGGTGCATATGAGCTATAAGAAACTCTTT	CALWEVHMSYKKLF
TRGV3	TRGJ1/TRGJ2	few	TGTGCCACCTGGGACTACTATAAGAAACTCTTT	CATWDYYKKLF
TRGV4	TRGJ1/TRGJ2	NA	TGTGCCACCTGGGATGGGCCGTTAAATTATTATAAGAAACTCTTT	CATWDGPLNYYKKLF
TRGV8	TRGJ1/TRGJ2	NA	TGTGCCACCTGGTCCTATGCGAATTATAAGAAACTCTTT	CATWSYANYKKLF
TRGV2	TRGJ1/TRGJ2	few	TGTGCCACCTGGGACGGGCGATTTTGGAAACTCTTT	CATWDGRFWKLF
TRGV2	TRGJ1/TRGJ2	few	TGTGCCACCTGGGACCCCTATTATAAGAAACTCTTT	CATWDPYYKKLF
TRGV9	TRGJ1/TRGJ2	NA	TGTGCCTTGTGGGACAGGAATTATTATAAGAAACTCTTT	CALWDRNYYKKLF
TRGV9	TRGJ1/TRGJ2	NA	TGTGCTGCGTGGGATCCACCGACTTATTATAAGAAACTCTTT	CAAWDPPTYYKKLF
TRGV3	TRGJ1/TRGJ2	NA	TGTGCCACCTGGGACAGGCGGTGGGATTATTATAAGAAACTCTTT	CATWDRRWDYYKKLF
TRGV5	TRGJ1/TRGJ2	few	TGTGCCACCTGGGACAGGAGGTATAAGAAACTCTTT	CATWDRRYKKLF
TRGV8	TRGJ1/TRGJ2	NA	TGTGCCACCTGGGATTCAAGATATTATAAGAAACTCTTT	CATWDSRYYKKLF
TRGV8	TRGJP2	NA	TGTGCCACCTGGGATATTCAGGGTAGTGATTGGATCAAGACGTTT	CATWDIQGSDWIKTF
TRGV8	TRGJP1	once	TGTGCCACCTGGGCTAATACCACTGGTTGGTTCAAGATATTT	CATWANTTGWFKIF
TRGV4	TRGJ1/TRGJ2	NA	TGTGCCACCTGGGATGGGAAGAGTTATAAGAAACTCTTT	CATWDGKSYKKLF
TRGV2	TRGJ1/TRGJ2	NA	TGTGCCACCTGGGACGACTCGAATTATTATAAGAAACTCTTT	CATWDDSNYYKKLF
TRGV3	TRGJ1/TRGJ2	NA	TGTGCCACCTGGGACAGGCCGGTGGAGAAACTCTTT	CATWDRPVEKLF
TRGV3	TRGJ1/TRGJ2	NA	TGTGCCACCTGGGACAGGCACTATTATAAGAAACTCTTT	CATWDRHYYKKLF
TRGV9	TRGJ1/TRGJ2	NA	TGTGCCGTGTGGGAGGTCTGGTATAAGAAACTCTTT	CAVWEVWYKKLF
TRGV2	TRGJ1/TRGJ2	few	TGTGCCACCTGGGACCGGAAATCGGATTATAAGAAACTCTTT	CATWDRKSDYKKLF
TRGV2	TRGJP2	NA	TGTGCCTTGTGGGAGGACGGTCGTAGTAGTGATTGGATCAAGACGTTT	CALWEDGRSSDWIKTF
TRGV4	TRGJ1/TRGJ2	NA	TGTGCCACCTGGGACCTAATCCCGAAACTCTTT	CATWDLIPKLF
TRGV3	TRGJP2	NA	TGTGCCACCTGGGACAAACCCTTTAGTGATTGGATCAAGACGTTT	CATWDKPFSDWIKTF
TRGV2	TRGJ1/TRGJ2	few	TGTGCCACCTGGGACGGGCGCTGGAAACTCTTT	CATWDGRWKLF
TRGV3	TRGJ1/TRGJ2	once	TGTGCCACCTGGGACAGGCCTCCGTGGTATAAGAAACTCTTT	CATWDRPPWYKKLF
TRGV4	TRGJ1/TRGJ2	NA	TGTGCCACCTGGGATGGGCACTATTATTATAGGAAACTCTTT	CATWDGHYYYRKLF
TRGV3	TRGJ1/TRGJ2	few	TGTGCCACCTGGGACAGGCTGTCTTATAAGAAACTCTTT	CATWDRLSYKKLF
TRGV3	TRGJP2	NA	TGTGCCACCTGGGACAGGCTCCTTTTTAGTGATTGGATCAAGACGTTT	CATWDRLLFSDWIKTF
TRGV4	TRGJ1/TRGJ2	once	TGTGCCACCTGGGATGGGCCAGGGAAGAAACTCTTT	CATWDGPGKKLF
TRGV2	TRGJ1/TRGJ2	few	TGTGCCACCTGGGACGCTATTTATTATAAGAAACTCTTT	CATWDAIYYKKLF
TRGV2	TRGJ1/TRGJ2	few	TGTGCCACCTGGGACGGGCCGGGGGATTATAAGAAACTCTTT	CATWDGPGDYKKLF
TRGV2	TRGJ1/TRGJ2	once	TGTGCCACCTGGGGGCATAAGAAACTCTTT	CATWGHKKLF
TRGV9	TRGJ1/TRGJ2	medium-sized	TGTGCCTTGTGGGAGGATCCTTATTATAAGAAACTCTTT	CALWEDPYYKKLF
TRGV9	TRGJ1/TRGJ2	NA	TGTGCCTTGTGGGATCATGTTAATTATTATAAGAAACTCTTT	CALWDHVNYYKKLF
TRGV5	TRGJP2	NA	TGTGCCACCTGGGACAGGGGGGGTCCGCGCGGTGATTGGATCAAGACGTTT	CATWDRGGPRGDWIKTF
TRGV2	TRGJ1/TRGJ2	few	TGTGCCACCTGGGACGGGGGAGGGAGTAAGAAACTCTTT	CATWDGGGSKKLF
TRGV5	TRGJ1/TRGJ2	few	TGTGCCACCTGGGACAGGCCTGGAAAGAAACTCTTT	CATWDRPGKKLF
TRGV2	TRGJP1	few	TGTGCCACCTGGGCCAAGGGGCCTGGTTGGTTCAAGATATTT	CATWAKGPGWFKIF
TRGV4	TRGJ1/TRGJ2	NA	TGTGCCACCTGGGATGGTCCGGAATTTCCGGGTCCCAATTATTATAAGAAACTCTTT	CATWDGPEFPGPNYYKKLF
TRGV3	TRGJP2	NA	TGTGCCACCTGGGACACCACGGGGCGTGATTGGATCAAGACGTTT	CATWDTTGRDWIKTF
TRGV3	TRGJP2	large	TGTGCCACCTGGGACAGTAGTGATTGGATCAAGACGTTT	CATWDSSDWIKTF
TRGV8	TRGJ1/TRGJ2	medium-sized	TGTGCCACCTGGGACGTTTATAAGAAACTCTTT	CATWDVYKKLF